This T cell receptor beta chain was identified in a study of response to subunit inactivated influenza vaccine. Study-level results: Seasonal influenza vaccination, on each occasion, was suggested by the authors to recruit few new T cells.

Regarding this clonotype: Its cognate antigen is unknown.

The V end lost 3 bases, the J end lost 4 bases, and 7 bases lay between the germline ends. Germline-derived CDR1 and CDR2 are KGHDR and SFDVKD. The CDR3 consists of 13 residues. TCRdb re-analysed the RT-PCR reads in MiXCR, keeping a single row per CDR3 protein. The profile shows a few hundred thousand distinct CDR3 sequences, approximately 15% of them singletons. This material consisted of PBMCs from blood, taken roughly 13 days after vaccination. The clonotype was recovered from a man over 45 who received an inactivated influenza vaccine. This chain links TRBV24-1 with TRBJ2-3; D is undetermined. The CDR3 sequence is CATSDNLADTQYF. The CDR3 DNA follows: TGTGCCACCAGTGATAATCTAGCAGATACGCAGTATTTT.